This T cell receptor (beta chain) was sequenced in a study of post-analysis software for immune sequencing data. Findings and caveats of the study: Included in a set of roughly five TRBV segments more frequent in patients than controls were TRBV5-6, TRBV5-1 and TRBV20-1.

The CDR3 sequence is 12 residues long. CDR1 is DFQATT, CDR2 SNEGSKA, per germline (reference sequence). V was trimmed by 5 bases and J by 7 bases, leaving 14 bases between them. On this clonotype itself: Its antigen remains unknown.

Libraries were made from TCR beta cDNA, and they carried unique molecular identifiers. TCRdb called the PCR reads again in MiXCR, with one record for every CDR3 protein. Of about half a million distinct CDR3 sequences listed, around 40% are singletons. The sequenced sample consisted of blood. This clonotype was sampled from a girl aged 5 to 17 with multiple sclerosis. V and J are TRBV20-1 and TRBJ1-1; tentative D call: TRBD1 (5 bases). CDR3 sequence reads: CSASFGGVEAFF. DNA for the CDR3: TGCAGTGCTTCGTTCGGGGGAGTTGAAGCTTTCTTT.